This entry is about one TCR beta chain. Its antigen remains unknown. PCR primers comprised 60 Vbeta and 13 Jbeta primers. The data were produced by immunoSEQ multiplex PCR, yet TCRdb's version contains in-frame clones alone and is incomplete. The sample lists around 140,000 clones, 75% to 85% seen once, with about 2.2% in the top ten. The data stem from a study of cytomegalovirus exposure and HLA in healthy donors. The wider study: Earlier results showed roughly 120 million unique TCR beta sequences derived from approximately 170 million T cells.

Healthy individuals who donated bone marrow served as the donors. Findings of the study overall: Differences between HLA loci emerged in a later analysis of TCR association rates, with DRB1 most and HLA-C fewest. Analyses of presence/absence relied on an assumption of roughly uniform sequencing depth across donors.

Sequenced material: PBMCs. The TCR originated in a man aged 45-60 years in good health and CMV-seronegative.

The CDR3 protein is CASSSSGRVHEQFF. CDR3 nucleotide sequence: TGTGCCAGCAGTTCAAGCGGGAGAGTCCATGAGCAGTTCTTC. The chain is built from TRBV27 and TRBJ2-1, with TRBD2 identical over 8 bases. V shed 4 bases and J 8 bases; nucleotides not matched to a gene: 7. Germline CDR1 MNHEY, CDR2 SMNVEV (reference sequence). The length of the CDR3 is 14 residues.